Here is one T cell receptor beta chain with its context. Sequenced by immunoSEQ multiplex PCR; TCRdb stores in-frame clones only, minus some. The table has 110,000 to 150,000 clones, about 86% seen once. Germline-derived CDR1 and CDR2 are WNHNN and SYGVQD (reference sequence). The CDR3 totals 15 residues. V gave up 0 bases and J gave up 7 bases, with 12 bases separating them. The data were obtained in a study of blood T cell repertoires in COVID-19. Study details: The analysed material was cDNA or gDNA that came from T cells, B-cell-depleted T cells, or PBMCs.

The V call is TRBV10-1, the J call TRBJ1-4, with D hard to call. The receptor was derived from a woman older than 75 with acute or convalescent COVID-19. Sequenced: peripheral blood. CDR3 protein: CASSESRRVGEKLFF. In DNA form, the CDR3 reads TGCGCCAGCAGTGAGTCTCGGAGGGTCGGTGAAAAACTGTTTTTT.